One sample yielded the 11 T cell receptor beta chains listed below, sequenced in a study of CD8+CD57+ T cells in acquired aplastic anemia. Profiling of TCR beta VDJ combinations and CDR3 sequences used genomic DNA as template. TCRdb fed the reads into MiXCR, producing one record per CDR3 protein. The table has hundreds of thousands of distinct CDR3 sequences, 82% seen once. All sequencing subjects had displayed CD8+CD57+ cell expansion on flow cytometry. Material: sorted CD4+, CD8+, or CD8+CD57+ T cells (not recorded which) from PBMCs. The receptors shown here come from a human donor with aplastic anemia.

V usage is TRBV9 and J usage is TRBJ2-1; D is perhaps TRBD2 (5 bases). V was trimmed by 0 bases and J by 0 bases, leaving 16 bases between them. This CDR3 comprises 18 residues. CDR1 is SGDLS, CDR2 YYNGEE, per germline. The CDR3 reads CASSVVGAARSSYNEQFF. The CDR3 bases are TGTGCCAGCAGCGTAGTGGGAGCGGCTAGAAGCTCCTACAATGAGCAGTTCTTC.

The V call is TRBV7-2, the J call TRBJ2-1; TRBD2 aligns across 9 bases. Germline CDR1 reads SGHTA; CDR2 reads FQGNSA. J lost 9 bases, V lost 3 bases, and 12 bases had no gene match. The CDR3 consists of 16 residues. Here the CDR3 reads CASSFGTSGGSAEQFF. The DNA for the CDR3 is TGTGCCAGCAGCTTTGGAACGAGCGGGGGGAGCGCTGAGCAGTTCTTC.

This clonotype was counted a single time. The V and J genes are TRBV5-4 and TRBJ2-1, with D perhaps matching TRBD2 (6 bases). The CDR3 runs to 16 residues. V was pared by 8 bases and J by 4 bases, with 22 bases between. The germline CDR1 and CDR2 sequences are SGHNT and YYREEE (reference sequence). CDR3 in DNA: TGTGCCAGTAGTATTACTCTGGACTACCCATACAATGAGCAGTTCTTC. It is translated as CASSITLDYPYNEQFF. Together with reference TRBV5-4 and TRBJ2-1, the CDR3 gives the full variable domain: ETGVTQSPTHLIKTRGQQVTLRCSSQSGHNTVSWYQQALGQGPQFIFQYYREEENGRGNFPPRFSGLQFPNYSSELNVNALELDDSALYLCASSITLDYPYNEQFFGPGTRLTVL.

This clonotype was recorded at least ten times. This chain uses TRBV5-6 with TRBJ2-1, with 11 bases matching TRBD1. Germline-derived CDR1 and CDR2 are SGHDT and YYEEEE. Trimming at V came to 0 bases and at J to 7 bases, leaving 6 bases not matched to a gene. CDR3 size: 16 residues. CDR3 in DNA: TGTGCCAGCAGCTTGGGTGGGACAGGGGGTAGGAATGAGCAGTTCTTC. Protein product: CASSLGGTGGRNEQFF.

This clonotype was seen only once. The rearrangement uses TRBV7-8 and TRBJ1-6, with no clear D. Trimming shortened V by 3 bases and J by 11 bases, and 14 bases separated the two germline ends. The length of the CDR3 is 14 residues. Germline V CDR1 and CDR2: SGHVS, FQNEAQ. In DNA, the CDR3 is TGTGCCAGCAGCTTGAGTCCCTATAGGCCACCCCTCCACTTT. Protein product: CASSLSPYRPPLHF.

This clonotype came up a few times. This chain connects TRBV10-3 to TRBJ2-5; no reliable D call. The CDR3 is 14 residues long. Germline V gene lookup returns CDR1 ENHRY and CDR2 SYGVKD. Trimming took off 7 bases at V and 2 bases at J, with 14 bases between the two ends. CDR3 DNA: TGTGCCATCACGCCCAATGGGCAGCAAGAGACCCAGTACTTC. It codes for CAITPNGQQETQYF.

The chain uses TRBV9 and TRBJ2-3; D tentatively fits TRBD1 or TRBD2 (6 bases each). The CDR3 length is 13 residues. V was pared by 7 bases and J by 15 bases, with 24 bases between. Looked up from germline, CDR1 is SGDLS and CDR2 is YYNGEE. The CDR3 spells CASGDGGTDQYYF. The DNA of the CDR3 is TGTGCCAGCGGGGACGGGGGCACAGATCAGTACTATTTT.

Only a few counts were recorded for this clonotype. The CDR3 protein is CATSDYRDRQFF. The DNA for the CDR3 is TGTGCCACCAGTGATTACCGGGACAGACAGTTCTTC. The V call is TRBV24-1, the J call TRBJ2-1; 7 positions match TRBD1. CDR3 length equals 12 residues. Germline assignment: CDR1 KGHDR and CDR2 SFDVKD. J was trimmed by 13 bases and V by 2 bases; bases with no gene match: 4.

This chain links TRBV5-5 with TRBJ2-3; tentatively, D is TRBD2 (6 bases). Germline CDR1 and CDR2: SGHKS and YYEKEE (reference sequence). The CDR3 length is 13 residues. V was shortened by 7 bases and J by 4 bases, with 13 bases between the two germline ends. The DNA of the CDR3 is TGTGCCAGCGGGGTCGGGGAGGCAGATACGCAGTATTTT. Its translation is CASGVGEADTQYF.

This clonotype was recorded once. One junction end disagrees with the germline gene, perhaps due to a read error. The rearrangement uses TRBV20-1 and TRBJ1-2, with D possibly TRBD1 on 6 matching bases. The germline CDR1 and CDR2 sequences are DFQATT and SNEGSKA (reference sequence). The CDR3 totals 9 residues. The chain's CDR3 is CSAKQGYAF. The CDR3, as DNA: TGCAGTGCCAAACAGGGCTACGCCTTC.

For this clonotype: This CDR3 is missing its conserved last phenylalanine or tryptophan, likely due to a read error. It is unclear where the CDR3 begins or ends on the DNA, so no DNA is shown, and the CDR3 is as TCRdb lists it. The CDR3 reads CASGDRGTETQTFGP. The chain uses TRBV2 and TRBJ2-5; no DNA check was done on the table's D call, TRBD1. Germline V gene sequence: CDR1 SNHLY, CDR2 FYNNEI. The CDR3 length is 15 residues, termini included.